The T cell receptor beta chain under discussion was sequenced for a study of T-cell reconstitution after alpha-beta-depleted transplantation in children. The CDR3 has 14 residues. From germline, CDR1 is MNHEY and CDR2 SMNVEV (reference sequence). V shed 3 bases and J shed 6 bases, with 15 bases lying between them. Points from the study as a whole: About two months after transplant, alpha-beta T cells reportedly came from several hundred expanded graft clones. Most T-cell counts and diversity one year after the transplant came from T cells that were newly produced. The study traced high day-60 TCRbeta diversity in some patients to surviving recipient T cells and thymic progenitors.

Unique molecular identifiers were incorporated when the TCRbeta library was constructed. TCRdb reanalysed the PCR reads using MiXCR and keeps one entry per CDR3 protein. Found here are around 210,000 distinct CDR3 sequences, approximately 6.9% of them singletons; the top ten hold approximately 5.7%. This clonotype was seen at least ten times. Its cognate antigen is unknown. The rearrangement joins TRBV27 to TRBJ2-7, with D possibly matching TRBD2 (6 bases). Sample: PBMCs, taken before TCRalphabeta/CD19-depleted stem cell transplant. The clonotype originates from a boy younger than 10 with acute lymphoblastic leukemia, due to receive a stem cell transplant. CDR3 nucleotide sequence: TGTGCCAGCAGTTTGACGGGAGTGGGTCGCGAGCAGTACTTC. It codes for CASSLTGVGREQYF.